This TCR beta chain stems from a study of blood T cell repertoires in COVID-19. The method was immunoSEQ multiplex PCR; TCRdb's version includes in-frame clones alone and lacks a portion of them. The repertoire has 150,000 to 200,000 clones, approximately 79% of them found once; the top ten carry roughly an eighth. V shed 6 bases, J shed 8 bases, and the junction held 7 bases outside the gene matches. The CDR3 has 13 amino acids. The sequence was collected from a man under 40 with active or convalescent COVID-19. Material: peripheral blood. V usage is TRBV12-3 or TRBV12-4 and J usage is TRBJ1-2, with 9 bases lining up with TRBD1. In DNA, the CDR3 is TGTGCCAGCAGGCCCGGGACAGGGCGGGGCTACACCTTC. Its translation: CASRPGTGRGYTF.